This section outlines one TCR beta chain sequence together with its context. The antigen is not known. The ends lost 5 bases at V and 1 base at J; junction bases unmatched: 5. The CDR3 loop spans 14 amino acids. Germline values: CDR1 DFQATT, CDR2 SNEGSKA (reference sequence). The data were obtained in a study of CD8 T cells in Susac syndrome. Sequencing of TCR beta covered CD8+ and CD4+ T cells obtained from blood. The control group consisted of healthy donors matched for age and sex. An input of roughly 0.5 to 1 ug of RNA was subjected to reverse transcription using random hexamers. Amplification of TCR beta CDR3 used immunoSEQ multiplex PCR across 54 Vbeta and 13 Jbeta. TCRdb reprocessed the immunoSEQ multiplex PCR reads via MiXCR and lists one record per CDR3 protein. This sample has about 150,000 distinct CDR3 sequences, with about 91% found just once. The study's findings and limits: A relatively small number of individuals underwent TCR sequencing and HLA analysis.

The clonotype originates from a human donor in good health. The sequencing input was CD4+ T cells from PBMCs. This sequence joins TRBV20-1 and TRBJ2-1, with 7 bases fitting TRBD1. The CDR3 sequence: CSAPRQGSYNEQFF. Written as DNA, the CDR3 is TGCAGTGCTCCTCGACAGGGTTCCTACAATGAGCAGTTCTTC.